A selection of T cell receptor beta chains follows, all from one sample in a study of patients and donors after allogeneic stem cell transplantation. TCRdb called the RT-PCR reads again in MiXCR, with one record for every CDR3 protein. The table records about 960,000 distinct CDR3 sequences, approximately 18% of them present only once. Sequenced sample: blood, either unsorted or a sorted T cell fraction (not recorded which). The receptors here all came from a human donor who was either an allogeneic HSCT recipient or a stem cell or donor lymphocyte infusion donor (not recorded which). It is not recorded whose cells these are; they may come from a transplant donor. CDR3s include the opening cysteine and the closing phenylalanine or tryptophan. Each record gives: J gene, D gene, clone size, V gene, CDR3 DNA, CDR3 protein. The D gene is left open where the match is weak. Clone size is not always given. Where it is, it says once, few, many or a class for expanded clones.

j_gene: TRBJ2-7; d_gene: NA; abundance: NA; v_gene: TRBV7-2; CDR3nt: TGTGCCAGCAGCTTAGACCAGAGACCCACCTACGAGCAGTACTTC; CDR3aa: CASSLDQRPTYEQYF
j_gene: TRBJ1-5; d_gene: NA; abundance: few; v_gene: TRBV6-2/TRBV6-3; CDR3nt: TGTGCCAGCAGTTATCTGGGGGCGCGTCAGCCCCAGCATTTT; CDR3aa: CASSYLGARQPQHF
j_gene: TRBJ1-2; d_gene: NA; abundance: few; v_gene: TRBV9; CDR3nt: TGTGCCAGCAGCGTAGGGGCAGGGAACGCTAACTATGGCTACACCTTC; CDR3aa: CASSVGAGNANYGYTF
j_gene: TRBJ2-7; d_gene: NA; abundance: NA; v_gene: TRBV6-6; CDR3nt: TGTGCCACCTCCTTCGACACTTACGAGCAGTACTTC; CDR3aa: CATSFDTYEQYF
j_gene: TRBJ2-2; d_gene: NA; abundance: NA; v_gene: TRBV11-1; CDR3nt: TGTGCCAGCAGCGACGATATGGCTACCCGAAACACCGGGGAGCTGTTTTTT; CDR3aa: CASSDDMATRNTGELFF
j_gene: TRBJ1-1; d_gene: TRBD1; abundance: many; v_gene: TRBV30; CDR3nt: TGTGCCTGGATAATGTACAGGGGCACTGAAGCTTTCTTT; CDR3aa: CAWIMYRGTEAFF
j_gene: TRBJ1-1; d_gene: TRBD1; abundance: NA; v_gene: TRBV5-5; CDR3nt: TGTGCCAGCAGCTACAGGGGGCTATCCACGGTCGCTGAAGCTTTCTTT; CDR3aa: CASSYRGLSTVAEAFF
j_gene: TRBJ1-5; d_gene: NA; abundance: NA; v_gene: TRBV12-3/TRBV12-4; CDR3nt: TGTGCCAGCAGTTTCGCGGGGATGAATCAGCCCCAGCATTTT; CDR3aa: CASSFAGMNQPQHF
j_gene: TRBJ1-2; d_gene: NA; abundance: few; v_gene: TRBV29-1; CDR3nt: TGCAGCGTCCCTAGGGCAGGGAACTATGGCTACACCTTC; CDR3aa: CSVPRAGNYGYTF
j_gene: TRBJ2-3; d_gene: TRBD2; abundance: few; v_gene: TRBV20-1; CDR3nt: TGCAGTGCTAGGTCTAAGTCTAGCGGTCCTGGGGATACGCAGTATTTT; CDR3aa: CSARSKSSGPGDTQYF
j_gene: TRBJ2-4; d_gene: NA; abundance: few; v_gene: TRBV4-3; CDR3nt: TGCGCCAGCAGCGACAGGATTCTAGCCAAAAACATTCAGTACTTC; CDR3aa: CASSDRILAKNIQYF
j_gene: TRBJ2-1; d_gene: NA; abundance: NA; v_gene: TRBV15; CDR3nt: TGTGCCACCAGCAGAGTAGACCTTCCCTACAATGAGCAGTTCTTC; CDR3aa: CATSRVDLPYNEQFF
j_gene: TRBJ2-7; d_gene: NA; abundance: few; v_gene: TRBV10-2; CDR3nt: TGCGCCAGCAGTTTCCCGGACCACTACGAGCAGTACTTC; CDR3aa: CASSFPDHYEQYF
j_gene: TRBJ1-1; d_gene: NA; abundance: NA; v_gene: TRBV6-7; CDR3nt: TGTGCCAGACAGAACTCTGTTATCAGGGAAAGAGACACTGAAGCTTTCTTT; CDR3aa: CARQNSVIRERDTEAFF
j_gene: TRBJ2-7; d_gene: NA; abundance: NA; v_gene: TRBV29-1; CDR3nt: TGCAGCGTTGAAGATCGGGTTTCCTCCTACGAGCAGTACTTC; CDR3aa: CSVEDRVSSYEQYF
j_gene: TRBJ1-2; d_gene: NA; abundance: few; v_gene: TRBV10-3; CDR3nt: TGTGCCATCTGGGCCCAGGGGAGGTATGGCTACACCTTC; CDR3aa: CAIWAQGRYGYTF
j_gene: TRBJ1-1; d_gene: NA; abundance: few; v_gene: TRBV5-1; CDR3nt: TGCACCAGCAGATTTACAGGGCTGAACACTGAAGCTTTCTTT; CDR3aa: CTSRFTGLNTEAFF
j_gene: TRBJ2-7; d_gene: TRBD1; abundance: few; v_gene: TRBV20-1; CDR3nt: TGCAGTGCCTCCGGACAGGGGGCTTGGGAGCAGTACTTC; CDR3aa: CSASGQGAWEQYF
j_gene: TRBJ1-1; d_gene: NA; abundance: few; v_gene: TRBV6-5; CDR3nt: TGTGCCAGCAGTTATAGAAGTTTGAACACTGAAGCTTTCTTT; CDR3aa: CASSYRSLNTEAFF
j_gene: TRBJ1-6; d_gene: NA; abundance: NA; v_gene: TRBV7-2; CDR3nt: TGTGCCAGCAGTCGGGTAGGGTCCTATAATTCACCCCTCCACTTT; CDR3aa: CASSRVGSYNSPLHF
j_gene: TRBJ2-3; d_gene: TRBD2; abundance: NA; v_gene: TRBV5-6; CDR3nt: TGTGCCAGCAGCTTGGGATCTAGCGGGACAGCTCCTCCTAGCACAGATACGCAGTATTTT; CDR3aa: CASSLGSSGTAPPSTDTQYF
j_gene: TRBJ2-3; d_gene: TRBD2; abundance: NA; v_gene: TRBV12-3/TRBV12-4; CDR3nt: TGTGCCGGCTCACTAGCGGGGGCAAAAGATACGCAGTATTTT; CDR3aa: CAGSLAGAKDTQYF
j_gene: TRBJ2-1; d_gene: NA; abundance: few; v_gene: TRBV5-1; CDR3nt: TGCGCCAGCAGCGGGCCCCTTATGGCCGGCGGCTTTTTCGAGCAGTTCTTC; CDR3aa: CASSGPLMAGGFFEQFF
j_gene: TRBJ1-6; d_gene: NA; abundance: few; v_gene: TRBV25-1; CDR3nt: TGTGCCAGCAGTGAATTGGGGAGTTCACCCCTCCACTTT; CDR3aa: CASSELGSSPLHF